This is a list of T cell receptor beta chains from one sample in a study of tumor-infiltrating lymphocytes in primary liver carcinoma. TCRdb passed the multiplex PCR reads through MiXCR, listing each CDR3 protein once. Among some 190,000 distinct CDR3 sequences listed, just under 85% were seen once. The sequenced sample consisted of tumor tissue from primary liver carcinoma. Receptors were obtained from a man aged 40-49 years with primary liver carcinoma and hepatitis B virus infection. The CDR3 runs from the conserved cysteine through the conserved F or W. The D gene is left open where the match is weak. Not all rows give a size; the values are once, few, many and, for expanded clones, a class.

TRBJ1-4	TRBV29-1	-	-	CSVDVGMCEKLFF	TGCAGCGTTGACGTTGGGATGTGTGAAAAACTGTTTTTT
TRBJ2-1	TRBV28	TRBD2	-	CASSFAGLAGLRSYNVQFF	TGTGCCAGCAGTTTTGCGGGACTAGCGGGATTGAGATCCTACAATGTGCAGTTCTTC
TRBJ2-2	TRBV29-1	-	few	CSVLAWTSNTGELFF	TGCAGCGTCCTGGCTTGGACATCGAACACCGGGGAGCTGTTTTTT
TRBJ1-6	TRBV11-1	-	-	CASSRTLISPLQF	TGTGCCAGCAGCCGGACACTGATTTCACCACTCCAATTT
TRBJ2-7	TRBV29-1	-	-	CSVEDPEMSSYEQYF	TGCAGCGTTGAAGATCCAGAAATGAGCTCCTACGAGCAGTACTTC
TRBJ2-5	TRBV5-5	-	-	CASSLAGFQETQYF	TGTGCCAGTAGCTTGGCTGGGTTTCAGGAGACCCAGTACTTC
TRBJ2-7	TRBV11-2	TRBD2	once	CANRPGLAVGWSYEQYF	TGTGCCAACAGACCAGGACTAGCGGTAGGGTGGTCCTACGAGCAGTACTTC
TRBJ2-1	TRBV11-2	-	-	CTSSPLRRSSYNEHFF	TGTACCAGCAGCCCGCTTCGGCGGAGCTCGTACAATGAGCATTTCTTC
TRBJ1-2	TRBV11-2	-	-	CASSLDGMTYGYTF	TGTGCCAGCAGCTTAGATGGGATGACCTATGGCTACACCTTC
TRBJ2-3	TRBV6-5	TRBD2	-	CASSSLPLSGRTDTQYF	TGTGCCAGCAGTTCCCTCCCCCTAAGCGGGAGGACAGATACGCAGTATTTT
TRBJ2-7	TRBV4-1	TRBD1	-	CASMGTGEEHYF	TGCGCCAGCATGGGGACAGGGGAAGAGCACTACTTC
TRBJ2-1	TRBV5-1	TRBD2	many	CASSFSGAYNEQFF	TGCGCCAGCAGCTTTAGCGGGGCTTACAATGAGCAGTTCTTC
TRBJ1-4	TRBV6-1	TRBD1	-	CASSKDRESEKLLF	TGTGCCAGCAGTAAGGACAGGGAAAGTGAAAAACTGTTATTT
TRBJ2-3	TRBV6-1	-	-	CARRLTDTQNF	TGTGCCAGACGCCTTACAGATACGCAGAATTTT
TRBJ1-1	TRBV6-1	-	-	CASSNGRNTEALF	TGTGCCAGCAGTAATGGTAGGAACACTGAAGCTCTCTTT
TRBJ2-3	TRBV6-2/TRBV6-3	TRBD2	-	CASSSALANTECF	TGTGCCAGCAGTTCGGCACTAGCGAATACCGAGTGTTTT
TRBJ2-7	TRBV13	TRBD1	-	CASSSRDRDSTAYEEYF	TGTGCCAGCAGCTCGCGGGACAGGGATTCTACTGCCTACGAGGAGTACTTC
TRBJ2-3	TRBV24-1	-	-	CSTSDQDSPFRQYF	TGTTCCACCAGTGACCAGGACAGCCCCTTTAGGCAGTATTTT
TRBJ1-5	TRBV11-1	-	-	CASRLARGHGPHQPQHF	TGTGCCAGCAGGTTAGCCAGGGGTCACGGTCCCCATCAGCCCCAGCATTTT
TRBJ2-1	TRBV14	TRBD2	-	CTSTVVAGWVNNEQFF	TGTACCAGCACTGTCGTAGCGGGATGGGTAAACAATGAGCAGTTCTTC
TRBJ1-1	TRBV5-6	-	-	CASNLGGTGAPQAFF	TGTGCCAGCAACTTGGGGGGGACGGGGGCCCCTCAAGCTTTCTTT
TRBJ1-1	TRBV29-1	-	-	CSVRAGWGMNTDAYF	TGCAGCGTTCGGGCAGGGTGGGGAATGAACACTGATGCTTACTTT
TRBJ2-7	TRBV5-1	-	-	CASSFHLLDSYEQYF	TGCGCCAGCAGCTTCCACTTACTAGACAGCTACGAGCAGTACTTC
TRBJ2-7	TRBV6-2/TRBV6-3	TRBD2	-	CANSYGLATKQYF	TGTGCTAACAGTTACGGACTAGCAACCAAGCAGTATTTC
TRBJ1-1	TRBV5-6	TRBD1	-	CASSPETGGSLITEAFF	TGTGCCAGCAGCCCCGAGACAGGGGGCAGCCTGATCACTGAAGCTTTCTTT
TRBJ1-2	TRBV12-3/TRBV12-4	-	-	CANSLGGYGYTF	TGTGCCAACAGTTTGGGTGGATATGGATACACCTTC
TRBJ2-5	TRBV6-5	-	-	CTRSYPGAETQYF	TGTACCAGGAGTTACCCGGGGGCGGAGACCCAGTACTTC
TRBJ1-2	TRBV29-1	-	-	CKVIRGRGDYGYTF	TGCAAGGTTATACGAGGACGGGGTGACTATGGCTACACCTTC
TRBJ2-3	TRBV11-2	TRBD2	-	CASSLNLIAGGVADTQYF	TGTGCCAGCAGCTTAAATCTCATAGCGGGAGGCGTTGCGGATACGCAGTATTTT
TRBJ2-2	TRBV10-2	-	-	CASRTLRTGELFF	TGTGCCAGCAGGACCTTAAGGACCGGGGAGCTGTTTTTT
TRBJ2-5	TRBV28	-	many	CASSLYPGGTQYF	TGTGCCAGCAGTTTATATCCCGGCGGGACCCAGTACTTC
TRBJ2-7	TRBV6-2/TRBV6-3	TRBD2	-	CASRYSGLAGVREQYF	TGTGCCAGCAGGTACTCAGGACTGGCGGGAGTACGCGAGCAGTACTTC
TRBJ2-1	TRBV30	-	-	CAGSPNGNNKQFF	TGTGCCGGGAGTCCCAACGGGAACAATAAGCAGTTCTTC
TRBJ2-6	TRBV12-3/TRBV12-4	-	few	CAGSRTRLVSGRASGANVLTF	TGTGCCGGCAGTCGGACCCGACTAGTCTCCGGTCGGGCCTCTGGGGCCAACGTCCTGACTTTC
TRBJ2-7	TRBV12-3/TRBV12-4	-	many	CASGEIQGEQYF	TGTGCCAGCGGGGAGATACAGGGAGAGCAGTACTTC
TRBJ2-5	TRBV5-4	-	-	CARSGQSGMAETQYF	TGTGCCAGATCGGGACAATCGGGGATGGCAGAGACTCAGTATTTC
TRBJ2-3	TRBV29-1	-	many	CSVALGLRTDTQYF	TGCAGCGTGGCCCTCGGACTGCGCACAGATACGCAGTATTTT
TRBJ2-5	TRBV5-1	-	-	CASILEMNEETQYF	TGCGCCAGCATCTTGGAAATGAATGAAGAGACCCAGTACTTC
TRBJ1-6	TRBV11-2	-	-	CACSFVAETANSPLHF	TGTGCCTGCAGCTTCGTCGCCGAGACAGCGAATTCACCCCTCCACTTT
TRBJ2-3	TRBV11-3	-	-	CDISLDLGVAQPQYF	TGTGACATCAGCTTAGATCTGGGGGTGGCTCAGCCCCAGTATTTT
TRBJ1-5	TRBV6-2/TRBV6-3	-	-	CASRYMTPNQSQHF	TGTGCCAGCAGATACATGACCCCCAATCAGTCCCAGCATTTT
TRBJ1-6	TRBV12-3/TRBV12-4	TRBD1	many	CASRTDRGRLSPLHF	TGTGCCAGCAGAACCGACAGGGGGCGTCTTTCACCCCTCCACTTT
TRBJ2-3	TRBV29-1	-	-	CSVVLSGIDMQYF	TGCAGCGTTGTACTATCGGGTATAGATATGCAGTATTTT
TRBJ1-6	TRBV4-3	TRBD1	-	CASNSLDRGRKSPLHF	TGCGCCAGCAACTCCTTGGACAGGGGAAGGAAATCACCCCTCCACTTT
TRBJ2-3	TRBV14	-	-	CASSHPRDLDTQYF	TGTGCCAGCAGCCACCCAAGGGATTTAGATACGCAGTATTTT
TRBJ2-5	TRBV7-9	-	-	CASSLEGETQNF	TGTGCCAGCAGCTTAGAGGGCGAAACCCAGAACTTC
TRBJ2-3	TRBV11-2	TRBD2	-	CASSRGTSGNADTQYF	TGTGCCAGCAGCCGGGGGACTAGCGGGAACGCAGATACGCAATATTTT
TRBJ2-1	TRBV10-2	-	-	CANSRTNNEQFF	TGCGCCAACAGCAGGACAAACAATGAGCAGTTCTTC
TRBJ2-7	TRBV6-1	-	-	CASREGVGKQHF	TGTGCCAGCAGGGAGGGGGTAGGAAAGCAACACTTC
TRBJ2-3	TRBV29-1	-	-	CSVALGQRTDTQYF	TGCAGCGTGGCCCTCGGACAGCGCACGGATACGCAGTATTTT
TRBJ2-4	TRBV29-1	-	-	CSGGDIVKNIKYF	TGCAGCGGGGGGGACATAGTCAAAAACATTAAGTACTTC
TRBJ2-3	TRBV6-4	-	-	CASSDCGGVDTQYF	TGTGCCAGCAGTGACTGTGGCGGTGTGGATACGCAGTATTTT
TRBJ1-5	TRBV29-1	-	-	CSVADGDQPQHF	TGCAGCGTCGCAGACGGCGATCAGCCCCAGCATTTT
TRBJ2-1	TRBV10-3	TRBD2	-	CATVTSLRDEQFF	TGTGCCACCGTGACTAGCCTCCGTGATGAGCAATTCTTC
TRBJ2-2	TRBV6-5	TRBD1	-	CGSRKGQGFGLNTGELFF	TGTGGCAGCAGGAAGGGACAGGGGTTTGGGTTGAACACCGGGGAACTGTTTTTT